This T cell receptor beta chain was found in a study of blood T cells in healthy people across ages. Germline values: CDR1 WSHSY, CDR2 SAAADI. This CDR3 has 15 residues. Deletions cut 3 bases from V and 2 bases from J, with 11 bases between. This clonotype has a count of ten or more. Next came a second PCR, run for roughly 7 to 12 cycles, which used a sample-barcoded 5' primer along with a J-beta primer mix. Every sample produced at least 2.5 million CDR3-containing paired-end reads. MiXCR was run by TCRdb on the 5' RACE reads, yielding one entry per CDR3 protein. The sample records 1,500,000 or so distinct CDR3 sequences, around 40% being singletons.

This receptor was taken from a woman aged 18 to 35 in good health. The sequencing input was blood. The V and J genes are TRBV10-2 and TRBJ2-1; D unresolved. CDR3 nucleotide sequence: TGCGCCAGCAGTGATCAGGATATTGCCTACAATGAGCAGTTCTTC. Residues: CASSDQDIAYNEQFF.